This T cell receptor beta chain emerged from a study of shared clonotypes between healthy human individuals. The germline V gene has CDR1 KGHSH and CDR2 LQKENI. The CDR3 loop spans 15 amino acids. With 4 bases clipped from V and 4 bases from J, the junction kept 7 bases outside the gene matches. The repertoire was sequenced with immunoSEQ multiplex PCR; TCRdb's copy has only in-frame clones and lacks some. The data show 2,500,000 or so clones, with approximately 93% seen just once and about 0.38% held by the top ten. This TCR came from a young man in good health. Some clones in this sample may be carry-over from other donors' samples. The J gene is TRBJ1-1, the V gene TRBV18; 9 nucleotides agree with TRBD1. Specimen: naive CD4+ T cells from PBMCs. Subset described: CD45RA+ positively selected. For the CDR3, the DNA is TGTGCCAGCTCACTTGGACAGGGGTCGGTCACTGAAGCTTTCTTT. Amino acids: CASSLGQGSVTEAFF.